Each of the 15 T cell receptor beta chains below was sequenced from the same sample in a study. TCRdb processed the RT-PCR reads anew with MiXCR; each CDR3 protein has one entry. The sample consists of 550,000 to 750,000 distinct CDR3 sequences, approximately 15% of them appearing once. Sequenced material: memory CD4+ T cells from blood. Source of these receptors: a female donor in good health, serving as a healthy control.

Only a few counts were recorded for this clonotype. V gene TRBV7-2 combines with J gene TRBJ2-4; 7 bases are a match to TRBD2. This CDR3 comprises 13 residues. Germline V gene data show CDR1 as SGHTA and CDR2 as FQGNSA. V lost 2 bases, J lost 7 bases, and 2 bases stayed unmatched. The CDR3 nucleotides are TGTGCCAGCAGCTTACAGGGAGGGAACATTCAGTACTTC. As protein: CASSLQGGNIQYF.

The chain combines TRBV5-1 with TRBJ1-6, with TRBD1 matching 8 bases. This CDR3 is 16 amino acids long. Germline V gene sequence: CDR1 SGHRS, CDR2 YFSETQ. The ends lost 4 bases at V and 9 bases at J; junction bases unmatched: 12. CDR3 protein: CASSESAGGEGSPLHF. The CDR3 nucleotides are TGCGCCAGCAGCGAATCCGCAGGGGGCGAAGGTTCACCCCTCCACTTT.

This clonotype came up many times. This chain joins TRBV27 and TRBJ2-2, with D unclear. From germline, CDR1 is MNHEY and CDR2 SMNVEV (reference sequence). The CDR3 spans 18 residues. Trimming took off 1 base at V and 0 bases at J, with 15 bases between the two ends. The CDR3 is CASSLFPNSNANTGELFF. CDR3 coding DNA: TGTGCCAGCAGTTTATTCCCAAACAGTAACGCGAACACCGGGGAGCTGTTTTTT.

This clonotype was counted ten times or more. The J gene is TRBJ1-2, the V gene TRBV7-2; 10 nucleotides line up with TRBD1. The V and J ends lost 2 bases and 2 bases, in that order; junction bases with no gene match: 2. CDR1 is SGHTA and CDR2 is FQGNSA in the germline V gene. The CDR3 length is 15 residues. Here the CDR3 reads CASSLPTGGNYGYTF. As DNA, the CDR3 is TGTGCCAGCAGCTTACCGACAGGGGGCAACTATGGCTACACCTTC.

This clonotype came up many times. V usage is TRBV25-1 and J usage is TRBJ1-1; 8 bases map to TRBD1. With 7 bases clipped from V and 6 bases from J, the junction kept 16 bases outside the gene matches. The CDR3 is 16 residues long. Germline V gene data show CDR1 as MGHDK and CDR2 as SYGVNS. CDR3 in DNA: TGTGCCAGCACCCCAGGGGGCCAACGCCGAAAATCTGAAGCTTTCTTT. It yields the protein CASTPGGQRRKSEAFF.

A few counts support this clonotype. The chain combines TRBV20-1 with TRBJ2-1; D not resolved. The CDR3 spans 12 residues. The germline V gene has CDR1 DFQATT and CDR2 SNEGSKA (reference sequence). Trimming shortened V by 0 bases and J by 9 bases, and 9 bases separated the two germline ends. The CDR3 loop is CSARDTFGEQFF. Written as DNA, the CDR3 is TGCAGTGCTAGAGATACTTTTGGTGAGCAGTTCTTC.

This clonotype showed up many times. The V gene is TRBV3-1, the J gene TRBJ2-7, with TRBD2 matching 10 bases. The CDR3 loop spans 13 amino acids. Germline V gene sequence: CDR1 LGHDT, CDR2 YNNKEL (reference sequence). V lost 2 bases to trimming and J lost 5 bases; unmatched junction nucleotides: 0. CDR3 in amino acids: CASSQLAGDEQYF. In DNA, the CDR3 is TGTGCCAGCAGCCAACTAGCGGGAGACGAGCAGTACTTC.

The rearrangement joins TRBV7-9 to TRBJ2-7; no clear D gene. CDR3 length equals 11 residues. Germline V CDR1 and CDR2: SEHNR, FQNEAQ (reference sequence). V was shortened by 5 bases and J by 5 bases, with 7 bases between the two germline ends. CDR3 DNA sequence: TGTGCCAGCAGCCAATGGAACGAGCAGTACTTC. Protein sequence: CASSQWNEQYF.

Note on this clonotype: One end of the junction varies from germline; a read error may be responsible. This chain connects TRBV15 to TRBJ2-7; D is unclear. Germline loops: CDR1 LNHNV, CDR2 YYDKDF (reference sequence). This CDR3 is 13 amino acids long. The chain's CDR3 is CATSRDRPYKQYF. CDR3 bases: TGTGCCACCAGCAGAGATCGGCCCTACAAGCAGTACTTC.

J is TRBJ2-1 and V is TRBV10-3, with a tentative D call TRBD2 (5 bases). CDR1 is ENHRY, CDR2 SYGVKD, per germline. The germline V and J ends were trimmed by 3 bases and 0 bases, with 9 bases remaining between them. This CDR3 is 15 amino acids long. The CDR3 DNA is TGTGCCATCAGTGACGGGGAGAGCTCCTACAATGAGCAGTTCTTC. This gives the protein CAISDGESSYNEQFF.

V usage is TRBV20-1 and J usage is TRBJ2-5; 8 nucleotides match TRBD2. The CDR3 spans 13 residues. V lost 5 bases, J lost 4 bases, and 6 bases stayed unmatched. Per germline, CDR1 DFQATT and CDR2 SNEGSKA (reference sequence). The CDR3 here is CSAPREGAETQYF. CDR3 DNA: TGCAGTGCTCCCCGGGAGGGAGCAGAGACCCAGTACTTC.

This clonotype was seen ten or more times. This chain connects TRBV18 to TRBJ2-7; D gene unclear. The CDR3 sequence is 14 residues long. Trimming removed 3 bases from V and 1 base from J, with 10 bases in between. Germline assignment: CDR1 KGHSH and CDR2 LQKENI. The CDR3 region is CASSPSPSSYEQYF. CDR3 sequence (DNA): TGTGCCAGCTCACCGAGCCCTTCTTCCTACGAGCAGTACTTC.

This clonotype appeared a few times. The chain uses TRBV5-1 and TRBJ2-3; D might be TRBD2 (5 bases). The CDR3 has 15 amino acids. Trimming pared 4 bases from V and 4 bases from J, leaving 16 bases between. CDR1 and CDR2 (germline): SGHRS, YFSETQ. The CDR3 sequence: CASSPGAVEADTQYF. Here the CDR3 DNA reads TGCGCCAGCAGCCCCGGAGCGGTTGAGGCAGATACGCAGTATTTT.

This clonotype has a handful of counts. The V gene is TRBV20-1, the J gene TRBJ2-1; 8 nucleotides line up with TRBD2. The ends lost 4 bases at V and 4 bases at J; junction bases unmatched: 6. The CDR3 runs 14 residues. Germline V gives CDR1 DFQATT, CDR2 SNEGSKA (reference sequence). In DNA, the CDR3 is TGCAGTGCTACGTGGCGGGGGGTTTACAATGAGCAGTTCTTC. Protein product: CSATWRGVYNEQFF.

A note on this clonotype: At one end, the junction sequence differs from germline, possibly due to a read error. The rearrangement uses TRBV28 and TRBJ1-4; maybe TRBD1 (5 bases). The germline gives CDR1 MDHEN, CDR2 SYDVKM. The CDR3 spans 15 residues. The CDR3 here is CASSLIDSPNGKLFF. Written as DNA, the CDR3 is TGTGCCAGCAGTTTAATCGACAGCCCTAATGGAAAACTGTTTTTT.